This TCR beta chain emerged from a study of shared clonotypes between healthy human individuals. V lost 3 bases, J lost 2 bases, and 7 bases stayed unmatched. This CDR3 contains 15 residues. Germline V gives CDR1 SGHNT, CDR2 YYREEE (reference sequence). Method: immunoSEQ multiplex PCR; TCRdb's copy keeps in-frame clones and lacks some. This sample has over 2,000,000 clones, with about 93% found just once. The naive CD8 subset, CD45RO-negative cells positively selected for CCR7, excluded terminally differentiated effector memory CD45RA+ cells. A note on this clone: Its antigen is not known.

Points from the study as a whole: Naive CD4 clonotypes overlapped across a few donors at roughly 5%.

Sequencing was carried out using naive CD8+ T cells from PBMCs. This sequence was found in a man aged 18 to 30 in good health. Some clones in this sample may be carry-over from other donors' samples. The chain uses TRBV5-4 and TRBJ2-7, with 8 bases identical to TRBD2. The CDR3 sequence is CASSSVTGGPYEQYF. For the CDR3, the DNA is TGTGCCAGCAGCTCGGTCACGGGAGGGCCCTACGAGCAGTACTTC.